This TCR beta chain was observed in a study of blood T cell repertoires in COVID-19. At the level of the study: There were acute and convalescent COVID-19 samples, and they came from the United States, Italy and Spain. The analysed material was cDNA or gDNA that came from T cells, B-cell-depleted T cells, or PBMCs.

Seattle cases were enrolled at active infection and followed longitudinally. The CDR3 spans 15 residues. Germline V gene lookup returns CDR1 SGHTA and CDR2 FQGNSA. Trimming removed 2 bases from V and 1 base from J, with 11 bases in between. Authors' analysis steps: Estimates of nucleated cell counts were drawn from the amplification of reference gene primers. Only in-frame clones appear in the TCRdb table, and some are missing; sequencing was by immunoSEQ multiplex PCR. The V and J calls and clone size are taken from that table; D and trimming were inferred from the DNA. The data show some 400,000 clones, with around 87% seen just once and about 2.3% held by the top ten.

The receptor's source is an older woman with COVID-19, enrolled during active disease. The chain couples TRBV7-2 to TRBJ1-1, with a weak D call TRBD1 (5 bases). The specimen sequenced was peripheral blood. The CDR3 is CASSLLRGSNTEAFF. For the CDR3, the DNA is TGTGCCAGCAGCTTACTTCGGGGGTCGAACACTGAAGCTTTCTTT.